These 29 T cell receptor beta chains came from one sample sequenced in a study of Ad26.COV2.S vaccination and SARS-CoV-2 variants. Stated treatment: around 19 received Ad26.COV2.S at low or high dose, single or two shots; about 5 received placebo; per-sample allocation not given. All samples were drawn on day 63, counting from the first vaccine or placebo injection. Repertoires were generated with immunoSEQ multiplex PCR, while TCRdb's copy carries only in-frame clones and drops some. The data hold under 550,000 clones, with around nine tenths observed a single time. Sequencing was performed on peripheral blood, taken in a trial of Ad26.COV2.S vaccine versus placebo. The origin of the receptors is a person aged 18-60 years who received the Ad26.COV2.S COVID-19 vaccine or a placebo.

This clone has just a few counts. Other DNA sequences in this specimen translate into the identical CDR3. This chain uses TRBV5-1 with TRBJ2-5; D call uncertain. CDR1 is SGHRS and CDR2 is YFSETQ in the germline V gene. V lost 0 bases and J lost 1, with 1 base in between. CDR3 length equals 12 residues. CDR3 coding DNA: TGCGCCAGCAGCTTGGTCCAAGAGACCCAGTACTTC. Translated: CASSLVQETQYF.

The chain uses TRBV6-5 and TRBJ2-3, with TRBD1 matching over 9 bases. The CDR3 runs 15 residues. V was pared by 5 bases and J by 4 bases, with 7 bases of the junction left unmatched. Germline V gene sequence: CDR1 MNHEY, CDR2 SVGAGI. The CDR3 loop reads CASSTGGRAADTQYF. The CDR3 DNA sequence: TGTGCCAGCAGTACAGGGGGCAGAGCAGCAGATACGCAGTATTTT.

The V gene is TRBV2, the J gene TRBJ1-3; 11 bases match TRBD1. Trimming cost V 4 bases and J 8 bases; bases outside gene matches: 4. The CDR3 spans 14 residues. Germline V gene sequence: CDR1 SNHLY, CDR2 FYNNEI. DNA of the CDR3: TGTGCCAGCAGTGGGGACAGGGGGATTCACACCATATATTTT. Translated: CASSGDRGIHTIYF.

The CDR3 sequence is CASSPGPDNSPLHF. CDR3 coding DNA: TGTGCCAGTAGCCCGGGACCGGATAATTCACCCCTCCACTTT. This sequence joins TRBV19 and TRBJ1-6, with a weak D call TRBD1 (5 bases). The CDR3 has 14 amino acids. V was shortened by 6 bases and J by 5 bases, with 11 bases between the two germline ends. Per the germline V gene, CDR1 is LNHDA and CDR2 is SQIVND (reference sequence).

There are a few counts of this clone. The rearrangement links TRBV30 to TRBJ2-1, with 8 bases that match TRBD2. Trimming removed 2 bases from V and 5 bases from J; junction bases left unmatched: 5. Germline CDR1 reads GTSNPN; CDR2 reads SVGIG (reference sequence). The CDR3 runs to 14 residues. The CDR3 reads CAWSPTSANNEQFF. CDR3 DNA: TGTGCCTGGAGTCCGACTAGCGCGAACAATGAGCAGTTCTTC.

V usage is TRBV18 and J usage is TRBJ2-7; the D gene could be TRBD1 or TRBD2 (5 bases each). The germline V gene has CDR1 KGHSH and CDR2 LQKENI. Between the trimmed V and J ends, which lost 1 base and 6 bases, there was a span of 19 bases. CDR3 length: 16 amino acids. The CDR3: CASSPQVPQPGGEQYF. The CDR3 nucleotides are TGTGCCAGCTCACCACAGGTCCCCCAGCCTGGGGGCGAGCAGTACTTC. The full variable domain, rest sourced from reference TRBV18 and TRBJ2-7, is NAGVMQNPRHLVRRRGQEARLRCSPMKGHSHVYWYRQLPEEGLKFMVYLQKENIIDESGMPKERFSAEFPKEGPSILRIQQVVRGDSAAYFCASSPQVPQPGGEQYFGPGTRLTVT.

V gene TRBV7-2 combines with J gene TRBJ2-5; D is unclear. The CDR3 spans 15 residues. The V gene lost 1 base and the J gene lost 1 base, with 10 bases spanning the gap. CDR1 and CDR2 (germline): SGHTA, FQGNSA. CDR3 loop: CASSLVVGPQETQYF. CDR3 coding DNA: TGTGCCAGCAGCTTAGTCGTAGGGCCCCAAGAGACCCAGTACTTC.

This clone was seen once. The rearrangement joins TRBV11-2 to TRBJ2-1; D gene ambiguous. Per the germline V gene, CDR1 is SGHAT and CDR2 is FQNNGV. The CDR3 is made up of 15 amino acids. Trimming stripped 6 bases from V and 3 bases from J, with 15 bases between. The CDR3 region is CASRLPGRLYNEQFF. The CDR3 DNA reads as TGTGCCAGCAGATTACCCGGTCGCCTCTACAATGAGCAGTTCTTC.

The chain carries TRBV4-2 and TRBJ2-3, with TRBD2 matching 9 bases. In germline, CDR1 is LGHNA, CDR2 YNFKEQ. This CDR3 has 17 amino acids. The V segment lost 1 base and the J segment 6 bases; nucleotides outside the gene matches: 11. CDR3 bases: TGTGCCAGCAGCCAAGGGCGTAGCGGGGGTGTCCCGGATACGCAGTATTTT. Its protein is CASSQGRSGGVPDTQYF.

Concerning this clone itself: This CDR3 is also generated by other DNA sequences in the sample. The V and J genes are TRBV7-9 and TRBJ1-2; no clear D. The CDR3 loop spans 10 amino acids. From germline, CDR1 is SEHNR and CDR2 FQNEAQ (reference sequence). V was pared by 5 bases and J by 6 bases, with 4 bases between. The CDR3 loop reads CASSLDGYTF. The CDR3 DNA is TGTGCCAGCAGCCTAGATGGCTACACCTTC.

The rearrangement joins TRBV2 to TRBJ1-2; tentatively, D is TRBD1 (6 bases). The CDR3 contains 13 residues. The V end was cut by 4 bases, the J end by 4 bases, with 10 bases between. In germline, CDR1 is SNHLY, CDR2 FYNNEI. CDR3 region: CASSAGTSYGYTF. CDR3 in DNA: TGTGCCAGCAGTGCCGGGACAAGCTATGGCTACACCTTC.

The CDR3 coding sequence is TGTGCCATCACTGGAGGGGGGACAGCACACGAGCAGTACTTC. This encodes CAITGGGTAHEQYF. The V call is TRBV10-3, the J call TRBJ2-7, with D possibly being TRBD1 (7 bases). Germline V lookup: CDR1 ENHRY, CDR2 SYGVKD. V lost 7 bases and J 5 bases, leaving 18 bases between the germline ends. The CDR3 runs to 14 residues.

This clone was recorded only once. The chain carries TRBV4-3 and TRBJ2-2; D possibly corresponds to TRBD1 (6 bases). Trimming shortened V by 4 bases and J by 4 bases, and 10 bases separated the two germline ends. Per germline, CDR1 LGHNA and CDR2 YSLEER. The CDR3 is 14 residues long. This CDR3 is CASSPTGFTGELFF. DNA for the CDR3: TGCGCCAGCAGCCCAACAGGGTTCACCGGGGAGCTGTTTTTT.

This sequence joins TRBV27 and TRBJ2-3; 7 positions match TRBD2. The germline gives CDR1 MNHEY, CDR2 SMNVEV (reference sequence). This CDR3 has 16 residues. The trim removed 3 bases at V and 2 bases at J, leaving 8 bases unmatched. The CDR3 coding sequence is TGTGCCAGCAGTTTTTGGGGCGGGGGACCCACAGATACGCAGTATTTT. The encoded protein is CASSFWGGGPTDTQYF.

The V and J genes are TRBV12-3 or TRBV12-4 and TRBJ2-7; perhaps TRBD1 as D (5 bases). V shed 6 bases and J shed 7 bases, with 16 bases lying between them. The CDR3 is made up of 13 amino acids. The CDR3 loop reads CASSPGSWDEQYF. Here the CDR3 DNA reads TGTGCCAGCAGCCCAGGGTCTTGGGATGAGCAGTACTTC.

V gene TRBV9 combines with J gene TRBJ2-1; TRBD1 matches 7 bases. Germline loops: CDR1 SGDLS, CDR2 YYNGEE. The CDR3 runs to 13 residues. V shed 3 bases and J 8 bases; nucleotides not matched to a gene: 5. The CDR3 nucleotides are TGTGCCAGCAGCGCCGACAGGGCGGATGAGCAGTTCTTC. Its protein is CASSADRADEQFF.

This chain uses TRBV29-1 with TRBJ1-6, with TRBD1 as a possible D gene (5 bases). The V gene's germline CDR1 is SQVTM and CDR2 ANQGSEA. The CDR3 covers 13 residues. Deletions cut 6 bases from V and 7 bases from J, with 13 bases between. Here the CDR3 DNA reads TGCAGCGTCGGCAGGGCCCCGAATTCACCCCTCCACTTT. The encoded protein is CSVGRAPNSPLHF.

V gene TRBV6-5 combines with J gene TRBJ2-1, with 9 bases aligning to TRBD2. Germline assignment: CDR1 MNHEY and CDR2 SVGAGI. The ends lost 8 bases at V and 4 bases at J; junction bases unmatched: 3. This CDR3 is built from 13 residues. DNA for the CDR3: TGTGCCAGCCAGCTAGCGGGGTACAATGAGCAGTTCTTC. It translates to CASQLAGYNEQFF.

V is TRBV7-8 and J is TRBJ1-2, with D possibly matching TRBD1 (5 bases). CDR3 length: 17 residues. Germline loops: CDR1 SGHVS, CDR2 FQNEAQ. Trimming removed 5 bases at V and 5 bases at J, with 24 bases between. Here the CDR3 DNA reads TGTGCCAGCAGCCTCAATTCCGGGGCAAGCGGGGAGTATGGCTACACCTTC. Protein product: CASSLNSGASGEYGYTF.

This rearrangement joins TRBV19 to TRBJ1-6; tentatively, D is TRBD1 (6 bases). The germline V and J ends were trimmed by 3 bases and 0 bases, with 15 bases remaining between them. Germline V CDR1 and CDR2: LNHDA, SQIVND (reference sequence). The CDR3 runs to 18 residues. CDR3 sequence reads: CASSMLQGESSYNSPLHF. CDR3 nucleotides: TGTGCCAGTAGTATGTTACAGGGCGAAAGCTCCTATAATTCACCCCTCCACTTT.

This chain links TRBV19 with TRBJ1-1; no reliable D call. The CDR3 length is 14 residues. The ends were cut back, 5 bases at V and 2 bases at J, with 12 bases in the middle. Germline CDR1 reads LNHDA; CDR2 reads SQIVND (reference sequence). The CDR3 DNA sequence: TGTGCCAGTAGTCTGTCGACTTCTAACACTGAAGCTTTCTTT. Protein product: CASSLSTSNTEAFF.

This clone was observed a single time. The V gene is TRBV6-1, the J gene TRBJ2-3, with D possibly being TRBD2 (5 bases). This CDR3 is built from 16 residues. Trimming took 3 bases from V and 3 from J, leaving 16 bases between them. In germline, CDR1 is MNHNS, CDR2 SASEGT. Here the CDR3 DNA reads TGTGCCAGCAGTGACGCCGGACTCCATACGACAGATACGCAGTATTTT. It translates to CASSDAGLHTTDTQYF.

The CDR3 DNA reads as TGTGCCAGCAGCCCAACTTCGACGACCCCAGATACGCAGTATTTT. It encodes CASSPTSTTPDTQYF. The V gene is TRBV7-9, the J gene TRBJ2-3; D remains unclear. The CDR3 has 15 amino acids. Trimming cost V 5 bases and J 4 bases, with 16 bases left between them. CDR1 and CDR2 from the germline V gene are SEHNR and FQNEAQ (reference sequence).

V gene TRBV7-9 combines with J gene TRBJ2-5; possible D gene TRBD1, 5 bases. CDR1 and CDR2 (germline): SEHNR, FQNEAQ (reference sequence). V gave up 5 bases and J gave up 4 bases, with 11 bases separating them. This CDR3 is built from 13 residues. The CDR3 DNA is TGTGCCAGCAGCCTGGCCAGGGCAGAGACCCAGTACTTC. It is translated as CASSLARAETQYF. The complete variable domain, with remaining parts taken from reference TRBV7-9 and TRBJ2-5, reads DTGVSQNPRHKITKRGQNVTFRCDPISEHNRLYWYRQTLGQGPEFLTYFQNEAQLEKSRLLSDRFSAERPKGSFSTLEIQRTEQGDSAMYLCASSLARAETQYFGPGTRLLVL.

The V gene is TRBV7-8, the J gene TRBJ2-3, with D possibly TRBD1 on 6 matching bases. Germline V CDR1 and CDR2: SGHVS, FQNEAQ. Trimming took off 5 bases at V and 7 bases at J, with 13 bases between the two ends. CDR3 length: 13 amino acids. The CDR3: CASSRGGLNTQYF. The CDR3 nucleotides are TGTGCCAGCAGCAGAGGGGGATTAAATACGCAGTATTTT.

The rearrangement joins TRBV7-8 to TRBJ2-6, with TRBD1 matching 8 bases. The V gene end was trimmed by 0 bases and the J gene end by 4 bases; junction bases not matched to a gene: 14. Germline V lookup: CDR1 SGHVS, CDR2 FQNEAQ. CDR3 size: 20 residues. The CDR3 bases are TGTGCCAGCAGCTTAGCGACACTGGGGACAGGCCTCGGGGGGGCCAACGTCCTGACTTTC. Translated, it gives CASSLATLGTGLGGANVLTF.

The chain employs TRBV12-3 or TRBV12-4 and TRBJ1-2; TRBD1 might be the D (6 bases). V was trimmed by 6 bases and J by 8 bases, leaving 16 bases between them. This CDR3 is 13 amino acids long. For the CDR3, the DNA is TGTGCCAGCAGCTTCACCGGGACAAAAGGCTACACCTTC. Amino acid sequence: CASSFTGTKGYTF.

V gene TRBV5-6 combines with J gene TRBJ1-5; D unclear. The V gene lost 4 bases and the J gene lost 9 bases, with 11 bases spanning the gap. Germline lookup yields CDR1 SGHDT and CDR2 YYEEEE. This CDR3 spans 12 amino acids. CDR3 nucleotides: TGTGCCAGCAGCACCGCGGGTAGGCCCCAGCATTTT. Its protein is CASSTAGRPQHF.

The DNA for the CDR3 is TGCAGCGTTGAAGACGGGACAGGACAAGCTTTCTTT. This sequence encodes CSVEDGTGQAFF. V and J are TRBV29-1 and TRBJ1-1; TRBD1 matches 8 bases. CDR3 length equals 12 residues. Germline loops: CDR1 SQVTM, CDR2 ANQGSEA. J gave up 9 bases and V 0 bases, and 3 bases lay outside the gene matches.